This TCR beta chain was obtained from a study of CD8 T cells in Susac syndrome (dated by TCRdb to between 2019 and 2020). With regard to the full study: Among the sequenced Susac syndrome patients, more than 5 had clinically active disease and fewer than ten were in clinical remission. At blood withdrawal, Susac syndrome patients were either therapy-naive, taking corticosteroids (in some cases with IVIg as well), or taking IVIg alone. The study used repertoire sequencing to test whether antigen drove CD8+ T cell activation and differentiation in Susac syndrome. Results the study describes overall, beyond this receptor: No clonal expansion was detected in the CD4+ T cell repertoire of Susac syndrome patients. The number of individuals in the TCR sequencing and HLA analysis was recognized as being relatively small.

RNA was extracted using the RNeasy kit, and roughly 0.45 to 1 microgram was reverse transcribed with random hexamers. The immunoSEQ multiplex PCR assay, covering 54 Vbeta and 13 Jbeta segments, was used to amplify TCR beta CDR3 regions. Bias from PCR amplification was corrected by using a synthetic template baseline for primer optimization and for computational correction. In the authors' own workflow: Reads were annotated to V, D and J genes according to IMGT and were analyzed with immunoSEQ Analyzer, with only productive sequences retained. Clonality was calculated as one minus the Shannon entropy normalized by log2 of the number of productive unique sequences. Public and private clones were assessed among the 100 most prevalent clones of each patient and control. Clones were defined as Susac-specific when absent from the healthy and MS cohorts, from about 970 published viral clones and from other ImmuneACCESS disease sequences. The public reads were run again by TCRdb, first through fastp at Q25 and then through MiXCR, and only productive beta chains were kept. Every CDR3 protein is listed once, alongside the most common genes and DNA of its rows. TCRdb, not the authors, supplied the V and J calls. The sample table holds more than 110,000 distinct CDR3 sequences, of which 95% were seen once. 0.13% to 0.15% of the sample is taken by the ten largest.

On this clonotype: Its specific antigen is unknown. Per-base qualities were not stored, and no clone one base away is much larger.

Trimmed from V: 4 bases; trimmed from J: 5 bases; junction bases lacking a gene match: 6. For CDR1 and CDR2, the germline V gene lists SGHTA and FQGNSA. The CDR3 sequence holds 16 residues, the cysteine and phenylalanine included. Only the CDR3 portion is preserved as DNA: 48 bases, with reading frame beginning at the first base. High-throughput TCR beta sequencing profiled peripheral blood CD8+ and CD4+ T cells from healthy donors, Susac syndrome patients and multiple sclerosis patients. The Susac syndrome patients fulfilled recently defined diagnostic criteria for either definite or probable disease. Bulk CD8+ and CD4+ T cells were purified by magnetic negative isolation, whereas CD8+ TEMRA cells were enriched by FACS. Blood was collected in EDTA tubes and processed within 24 hours, with PBMCs isolated through density gradient centrifugation. PBMCs intended for TCR sequencing were frozen in liquid nitrogen and were later thawed in a 37 degrees C water bath. The sorted or isolated CD4+, CD8+ and CD8+ TEMRA cells reached a purity of at least 90%.

This TCR derives from a human donor with Susac syndrome. In this chain, TRBV7-2 is recombined with TRBJ2-7, with 15 bases aligning to TRBD2. The sequencing input was CD4+ T cells from PBMCs. The CDR3 protein: CASSYRTSGRAHEQYF. The base sequence is TGTGCCAGCAGCTATCGGACTAGCGGGAGGGCCCACGAGCAGTACTTC.